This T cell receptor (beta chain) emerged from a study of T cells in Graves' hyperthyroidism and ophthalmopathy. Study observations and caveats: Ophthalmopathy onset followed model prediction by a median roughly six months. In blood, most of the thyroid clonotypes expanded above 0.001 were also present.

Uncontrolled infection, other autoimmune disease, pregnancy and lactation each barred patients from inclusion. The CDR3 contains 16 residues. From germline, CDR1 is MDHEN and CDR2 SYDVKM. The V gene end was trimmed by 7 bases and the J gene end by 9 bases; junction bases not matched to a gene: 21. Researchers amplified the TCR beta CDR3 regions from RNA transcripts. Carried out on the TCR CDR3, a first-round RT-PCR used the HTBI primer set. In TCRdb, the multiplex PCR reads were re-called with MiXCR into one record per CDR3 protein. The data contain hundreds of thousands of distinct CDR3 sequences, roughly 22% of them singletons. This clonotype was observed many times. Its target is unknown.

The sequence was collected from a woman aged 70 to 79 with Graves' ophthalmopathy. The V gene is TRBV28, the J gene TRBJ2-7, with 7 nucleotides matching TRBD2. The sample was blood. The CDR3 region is CASTPAGGGGLFRQYF. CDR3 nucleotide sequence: TGTGCCAGCACCCCAGCCGGTGGGGGAGGGCTATTTCGGCAGTACTTC.